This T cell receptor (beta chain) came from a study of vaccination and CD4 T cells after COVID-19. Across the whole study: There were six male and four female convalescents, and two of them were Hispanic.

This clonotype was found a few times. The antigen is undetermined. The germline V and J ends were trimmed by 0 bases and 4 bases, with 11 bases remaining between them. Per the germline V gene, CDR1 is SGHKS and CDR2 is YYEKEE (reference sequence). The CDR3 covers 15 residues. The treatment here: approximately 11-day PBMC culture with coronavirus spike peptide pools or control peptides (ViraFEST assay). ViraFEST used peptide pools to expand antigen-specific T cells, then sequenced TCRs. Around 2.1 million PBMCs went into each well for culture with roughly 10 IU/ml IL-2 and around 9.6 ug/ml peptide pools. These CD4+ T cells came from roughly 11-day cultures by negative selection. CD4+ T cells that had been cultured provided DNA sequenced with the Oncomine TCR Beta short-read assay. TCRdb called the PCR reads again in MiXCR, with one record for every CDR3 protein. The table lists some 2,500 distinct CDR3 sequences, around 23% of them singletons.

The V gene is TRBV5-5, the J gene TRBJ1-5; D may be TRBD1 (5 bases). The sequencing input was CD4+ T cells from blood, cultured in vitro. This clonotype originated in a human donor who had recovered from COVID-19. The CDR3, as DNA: TGTGCCAGCAGCTTGGTCGGGGGGTTTAATCAGCCCCAGCATTTT. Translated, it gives CASSLVGGFNQPQHF.